A single sample is the source of the 19 T cell receptor beta chains below, sequenced in a study of identical twins. TCRdb re-called the 5' RACE reads through MiXCR, storing one row per CDR3 protein. The sample yields a few hundred thousand distinct CDR3 sequences, about 15% seen once. The same sample was also studied in work on yellow fever vaccine responses in identical twins.

The sample taken for sequencing was CD4+ T cells sorted from blood. The source of these receptors is a young woman in good health.

In DNA, the CDR3 is TGTGCCAGCAGCCCCGGGGGGACAGGGTACGAGACCCAGTACTTC. It is translated as CASSPGGTGYETQYF. The V call is TRBV14, the J call TRBJ2-5; 9 bases line up with TRBD1. CDR3 length: 15 residues. Trimming cost V 4 bases and J 5 bases; bases outside gene matches: 8. CDR1 is SGHDN and CDR2 is FVKESK in the germline V gene.

Worth noting for this clonotype: The CDR3 does not close with the conserved phenylalanine or tryptophan, likely indicating a read error. In DNA form, the CDR3 reads TGTGCCATCAGTTCGGGAGGGGGTACAGAGACCCAGTACCTC. This encodes CAISSGGGTETQYL. This sequence joins TRBV10-3 and TRBJ2-5; 8 positions match TRBD2. Trimming took 5 bases from V and 4 from J; bases not matched to a gene: 6. The CDR3 spans 14 residues. Germline V gene data show CDR1 as ENHRY and CDR2 as SYGVKD.

The V call is TRBV2, the J call TRBJ2-1, with TRBD2 matching over 8 bases. The V and J ends lost 8 bases and 9 bases, in that order; junction bases with no gene match: 9. The CDR3 loop spans 13 amino acids. Germline CDR1 SNHLY, CDR2 FYNNEI. Written as DNA, the CDR3 is TGTGCCAGCCAAGCGGGAGCAGAGGTTGAGCAGTTCTTC. Protein: CASQAGAEVEQFF. The full variable domain, rest sourced from reference TRBV2 and TRBJ2-1, is EPEVTQTPSHQVTQMGQEVILRCVPISNHLYFYWYRQILGQKVEFLVSFYNNEISEKSEIFDDQFSVERPDGSNFTLKIRSTKLEDSAMYFCASQAGAEVEQFFGPGTRLTVL.

This clonotype has a handful of counts. This chain uses TRBV12-3 or TRBV12-4 with TRBJ2-2; a possible D gene is TRBD1 (7 bases). The CDR3 covers 14 residues. V lost 5 bases and J 4 bases, leaving 11 bases between the germline ends. CDR3 in amino acids: CASSPRDSTGELFF. CDR3 nucleotide sequence: TGTGCCAGCAGTCCGCGGGACAGCACCGGGGAGCTGTTTTTT.

The chain has TRBV29-1 and TRBJ2-5; 12 nucleotides line up with TRBD1. Trimming cost V 6 bases and J 4 bases; bases outside gene matches: 6. CDR1 and CDR2 (germline): SQVTM, ANQGSEA. The CDR3 loop spans 14 amino acids. The CDR3 spells CSVTGTGGLETQYF. The CDR3 nucleotides read TGCAGCGTCACCGGGACAGGGGGCTTAGAGACCCAGTACTTC. Variable domain in full (rest from reference TRBV29-1 and TRBJ2-5): SAVISQKPSRDICQRGTSLTIQCQVDSQVTMMFWYRQQPGQSLTLIATANQGSEATYESGFVIDKFPISRPNLTFSTLTVSNMSPEDSSIYLCSVTGTGGLETQYFGPGTRLLVL.

This clonotype occurred a few times. The chain combines TRBV28 with TRBJ2-7; a weak D match, TRBD1 (6 bases). The CDR3 sequence is 14 residues long. In germline, CDR1 is MDHEN, CDR2 SYDVKM. Trimming took off 8 bases at V and 2 bases at J, with 16 bases between the two ends. This CDR3 reads CASRTGQLPYEQYF. The CDR3 DNA is TGTGCCAGCCGAACAGGGCAGCTACCCTACGAGCAGTACTTC.

This clonotype has only a few counts. The chain joins TRBV28 to TRBJ1-1; maybe TRBD1 (6 bases). V was shortened by 1 base and J by 0 bases, with 9 bases between the two germline ends. The CDR3 runs to 15 residues. The germline V gene encodes CDR1 MDHEN and CDR2 SYDVKM. The CDR3 region is CASSLFTGLNTEAFF. The CDR3, as DNA: TGTGCCAGCAGTTTATTCACAGGGTTGAACACTGAAGCTTTCTTT.

This clonotype was counted between two and nine times. V usage is TRBV5-5 and J usage is TRBJ2-3; no clear D. CDR1 SGHKS and CDR2 YYEKEE come from the germline V gene (reference sequence). The V end lost 0 bases, the J end lost 0 bases, and 8 bases lay between the germline ends. The CDR3 has 15 residues. The CDR3 spells CASSLGVQSTDTQYF. CDR3 bases: TGTGCCAGCAGCTTGGGAGTACAAAGCACAGATACGCAGTATTTT.

This clonotype was found a few times. The chain recombines TRBV4-1 with TRBJ2-1; TRBD2 agrees at 8 bases. From germline, CDR1 is MGHRA and CDR2 YSYEKL. After removal of 1 base from V and 6 bases from J, the junction contained 8 bases not matched to a gene. The CDR3 spans 16 residues. The CDR3 DNA is TGCGCCAGCAGCCAAGGGTCAGCGGGAGCCCCCAATGAGCAGTTCTTC. It encodes CASSQGSAGAPNEQFF.

The chain carries TRBV7-6 and TRBJ1-1, with no clear D. Germline V gives CDR1 SGHVS, CDR2 FNYEAQ. This CDR3 spans 13 amino acids. Trimming stripped 5 bases from V and 5 bases from J, with 12 bases between. Here the CDR3 reads CASSSQFMTEAFF. The DNA for the CDR3 is TGTGCCAGCAGCAGTCAGTTCATGACTGAAGCTTTCTTT.

V gene TRBV15 combines with J gene TRBJ2-7; either TRBD1 or TRBD2 may fit D (5 bases each). V was shortened by 3 bases and J by 7 bases, with 22 bases between the two germline ends. The CDR3 runs to 16 residues. Germline CDR1 reads LNHNV; CDR2 reads YYDKDF (reference sequence). CDR3 bases: TGTGCCACCAGCAGGACGGCCGGGACCGCCTTTCGTGAGCAGTACTTC. The encoded protein is CATSRTAGTAFREQYF.

J is TRBJ1-5 and V is TRBV20-1; the match to TRBD1 covers 7 bases. This CDR3 has 14 amino acids. With 7 bases clipped from V and 7 bases from J, the junction kept 13 bases outside the gene matches. Germline values: CDR1 DFQATT, CDR2 SNEGSKA (reference sequence). The CDR3: CSVLTGSGWQPQHF. In DNA, the CDR3 is TGCAGTGTCCTGACAGGGTCCGGCTGGCAGCCCCAGCATTTT.

The chain joins TRBV20-1 to TRBJ2-3; 11 bases match TRBD1. The CDR3 has 17 residues. V lost 2 bases and J lost 6; bases outside the gene matches: 13. Germline CDR1 DFQATT, CDR2 SNEGSKA (reference sequence). Here the CDR3 DNA reads TGCAGTGCTAGAAAGCCCGCGGACAGGGGGCGCAGGGATACGCAGTATTTT. Translated, it gives CSARKPADRGRRDTQYF.

This clonotype was observed a handful of times. The chain links TRBV2 to TRBJ2-1; D is unresolved. The V gene's germline CDR1 is SNHLY and CDR2 FYNNEI. Deletions cut 3 bases from V and 11 bases from J, with 8 bases between. CDR3 size: 11 residues. This CDR3 is CASSEVKQQFF. The CDR3 nucleotides read TGTGCCAGCAGTGAGGTCAAGCAGCAGTTCTTC.

V usage is TRBV7-2 and J usage is TRBJ2-1; TRBD2 matches at 14 bases. Germline assignment: CDR1 SGHTA and CDR2 FQGNSA. There are 16 residues in the CDR3. Losses at the gene ends were 1 base for V and 7 bases for J; bases not matched to a gene: 3. The CDR3 DNA is TGTGCCAGCAGCTTAGTCGGGACTAGCGGGGGAAATGAGCAGTTCTTC. Protein: CASSLVGTSGGNEQFF. The entire variable domain, with the rest obtained from reference TRBV7-2 and TRBJ2-1, is as follows: GAGVSQSPSNKVTEKGKDVELRCDPISGHTALYWYRQSLGQGLEFLIYFQGNSAPDKSGLPSDRFSAERTGGSVSTLTIQRTQQEDSAVYLCASSLVGTSGGNEQFFGPGTRLTVL.

CDR3: CASSTDYTGELFF. CDR3 bases: TGTGCCAGCAGTACCGACTACACCGGGGAGCTGTTTTTT. The rearrangement uses TRBV12-3 or TRBV12-4 and TRBJ2-2, with D uncertain. The CDR3 spans 13 residues. Trimming pared 5 bases from V and 3 bases from J, leaving 7 bases between.

This clonotype was observed a handful of times. V and J are TRBV28 and TRBJ1-6; D unclear. Trimming removed 4 bases at V and 7 bases at J, with 8 bases between. The CDR3 is made up of 13 amino acids. Per the germline V gene, CDR1 is MDHEN and CDR2 is SYDVKM. CDR3 sequence: CASSSMENSPLHF. CDR3 nucleotide sequence: TGTGCCAGCAGTTCCATGGAGAATTCACCCCTCCACTTT.

Many counts were recorded for this clonotype. J is TRBJ1-5 and V is TRBV20-1; D is perhaps TRBD1 (6 bases). This CDR3 has 14 residues. Germline lookup yields CDR1 DFQATT and CDR2 SNEGSKA (reference sequence). Trimming took off 0 bases at V and 7 bases at J, with 13 bases between the two ends. CDR3 sequence (DNA): TGCAGTGCTAGAGAGTTGTCAGGGGTGCAGCCCCAGCATTTT. Translated, it gives CSARELSGVQPQHF.

The V call is TRBV29-1, the J call TRBJ2-7, with a weak D call TRBD2 (5 bases). The CDR3 has 13 amino acids. V was clipped by 4 bases and J by 3 bases, with 13 bases between them. The germline V gene has CDR1 SQVTM and CDR2 ANQGSEA. The CDR3 DNA follows: TGCAGCGTTGGAGGGCAGGCGAGCTACGAGCAGTACTTC. It codes for CSVGGQASYEQYF.